This TCR beta chain came from a study of beta chain features in type 1 diabetes. V lost 2 bases to trimming and J lost 4 bases; unmatched junction nucleotides: 7. The CDR3 sequence is 15 residues long. Germline V gene sequence: CDR1 SGHAT, CDR2 FQDESV (reference sequence). Expressed TCRB transcripts were sequenced, since all the RNA that had been isolated was reverse transcribed. TCRdb's table, derived via immunoSEQ multiplex PCR, lists solely in-frame clones and lacks some. The table lists almost 250,000 clones, roughly 15% of them singletons, with about 0.026% in the top ten. This clone was found a few times.

The chain joins TRBV11-1 to TRBJ1-1, with 7 positions matching TRBD1. Sequenced sample: naive CD4+ T cells from blood. The receptor's source is a woman aged 40-49 years in good health. CDR3 coding DNA: TGTGCCAGCAGCTTATCCCCAACAGGGGTCACTGAAGCTTTCTTT. It translates to CASSLSPTGVTEAFF. Based on the CDR3 plus reference TRBV11-1 and TRBJ1-1, the full variable domain is EAEVAQSPRYKITEKSQAVAFWCDPISGHATLYWYRQILGQGPELLVQFQDESVVDDSQLPKDRFSAERLKGVDSTLKIQPAELGDSAMYLCASSLSPTGVTEAFFGQGTRLTVV.